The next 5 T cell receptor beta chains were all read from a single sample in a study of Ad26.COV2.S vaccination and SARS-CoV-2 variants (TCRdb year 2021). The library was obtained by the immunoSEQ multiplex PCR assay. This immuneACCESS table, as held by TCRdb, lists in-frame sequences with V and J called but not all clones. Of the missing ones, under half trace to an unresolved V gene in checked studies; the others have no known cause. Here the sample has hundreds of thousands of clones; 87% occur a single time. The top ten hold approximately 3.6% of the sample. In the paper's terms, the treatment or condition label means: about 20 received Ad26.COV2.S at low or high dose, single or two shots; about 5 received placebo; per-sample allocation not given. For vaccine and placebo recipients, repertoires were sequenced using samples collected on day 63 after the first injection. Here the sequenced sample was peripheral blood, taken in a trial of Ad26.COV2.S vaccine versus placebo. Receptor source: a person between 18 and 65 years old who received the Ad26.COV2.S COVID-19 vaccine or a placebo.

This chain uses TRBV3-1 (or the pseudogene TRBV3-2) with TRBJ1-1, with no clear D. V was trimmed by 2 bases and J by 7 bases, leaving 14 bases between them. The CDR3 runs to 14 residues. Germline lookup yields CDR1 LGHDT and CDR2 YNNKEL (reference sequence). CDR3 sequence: CASSQTGVYVEAFF. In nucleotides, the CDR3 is TGTGCCAGCAGCCAAACCGGGGTATATGTTGAAGCTTTCTTT.

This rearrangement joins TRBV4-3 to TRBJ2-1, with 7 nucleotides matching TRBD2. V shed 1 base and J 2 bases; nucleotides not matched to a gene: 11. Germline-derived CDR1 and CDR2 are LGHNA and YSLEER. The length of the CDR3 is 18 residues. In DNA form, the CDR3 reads TGCGCCAGCAGCCAAGGGGGTAGCGGGCGCCCCCCCTACAATGAGCAGTTCTTC. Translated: CASSQGGSGRPPYNEQFF.

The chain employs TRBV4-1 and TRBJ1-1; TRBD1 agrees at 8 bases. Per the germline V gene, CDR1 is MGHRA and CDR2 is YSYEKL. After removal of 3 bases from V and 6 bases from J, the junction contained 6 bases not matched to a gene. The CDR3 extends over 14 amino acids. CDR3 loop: CASSHDRGRPEAFF. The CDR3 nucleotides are TGCGCCAGCAGCCACGACAGGGGTAGACCTGAAGCTTTCTTT.

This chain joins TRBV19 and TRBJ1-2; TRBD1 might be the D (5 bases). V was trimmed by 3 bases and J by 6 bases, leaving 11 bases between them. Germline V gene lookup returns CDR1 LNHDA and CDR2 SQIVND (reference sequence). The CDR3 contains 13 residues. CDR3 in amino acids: CASSIGRVHGYTF. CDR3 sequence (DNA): TGTGCCAGTAGTATCGGCAGGGTCCATGGCTACACCTTC. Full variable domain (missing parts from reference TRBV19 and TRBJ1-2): DGGITQSPKYLFRKEGQNVTLSCEQNLNHDAMYWYRQDPGQGLRLIYYSQIVNDFQKGDIAEGYSVSREKKESFPLTVTSAQKNPTAFYLCASSIGRVHGYTFGSGTRLTVV.

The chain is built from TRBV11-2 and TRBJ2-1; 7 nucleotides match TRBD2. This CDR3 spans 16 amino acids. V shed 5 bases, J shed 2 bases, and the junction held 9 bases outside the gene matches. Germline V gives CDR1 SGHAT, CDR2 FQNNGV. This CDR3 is CASSTESGATYNEQFF. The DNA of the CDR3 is TGTGCCAGCAGCACCGAAAGCGGGGCCACCTACAATGAGCAGTTCTTC.